What follows are 8 T cell receptor beta chains derived from one specimen sequenced in a study of T cell responses to AZD1222 COVID-19 vaccine. Repertoires were generated with immunoSEQ multiplex PCR, while TCRdb's copy carries only in-frame clones and drops some. Among over 95,000 clones listed, roughly 91% were seen once. The source material was peripheral blood, sampled on day 0 of AZD1222 vaccination. Source of these receptors: an adult in good health.

The rearrangement links TRBV23-1 to TRBJ2-5; 11 bases align to TRBD1. TRBV23-1 is known as an ORF, though its function is uncertain. Trimming cost V 8 bases and J 4 bases; bases outside gene matches: 12. The CDR3 is 16 amino acids. The CDR3 loop is CASRRDRGTGGETQYF. The CDR3 nucleotides are TGCGCCAGCCGACGGGACAGGGGGACTGGGGGAGAGACCCAGTACTTC.

The V gene is TRBV5-1, the J gene TRBJ2-5; perhaps TRBD2 as D (5 bases). V was trimmed by 4 bases and J by 0 bases, leaving 10 bases between them. From germline, CDR1 is SGHRS and CDR2 YFSETQ. This CDR3 is 14 amino acids long. CDR3 residues: CASSTTRDQETQYF. CDR3 nucleotides: TGCGCCAGCAGCACAACTAGGGACCAAGAGACCCAGTACTTC.

In this sample, this clone turned up once. The V and J genes are TRBV7-3 and TRBJ2-7, with 10 bases fitting TRBD2. Trimming at V came to 5 bases and at J to 2 bases, leaving 9 bases not matched to a gene. Germline-derived CDR1 and CDR2 are SGHTA and FQGTGA. The CDR3 spans 16 residues. The CDR3 here is CASSPTSGTETYEQYF. For the CDR3, the DNA is TGTGCCAGCAGCCCAACTAGCGGGACGGAAACCTACGAGCAGTACTTC.

The rearrangement uses TRBV19 and TRBJ2-2, with 13 bases lining up with TRBD2. Germline V CDR1 and CDR2: LNHDA, SQIVND (reference sequence). The CDR3 is 16 amino acids. The junction had 7 bases not matched to a gene; V was cut back by 5 bases and J by 7 bases. The CDR3 spells CASSALAGGPVGELFF. The CDR3, as DNA: TGTGCCAGTAGTGCACTAGCGGGGGGGCCCGTCGGGGAGCTGTTTTTT.

This clone was seen a few times. This chain connects TRBV3-1 (or the pseudogene TRBV3-2) to TRBJ1-1, with 8 bases fitting TRBD1. V was pared by 4 bases and J by 6 bases, with 7 bases of the junction left unmatched. The CDR3 runs to 14 residues. Germline loops: CDR1 LGHDT, CDR2 YNNKEL (reference sequence). CDR3 in amino acids: CASSLLSGGAEAFF. The CDR3 coding sequence is TGTGCCAGCAGCCTCCTGTCAGGGGGCGCTGAAGCTTTCTTT.

This chain joins TRBV4-3 and TRBJ1-4; no definite D call. CDR3 length: 14 residues. V was pared by 0 bases and J by 11 bases, with 13 bases between. The germline V gene encodes CDR1 LGHNA and CDR2 YSLEER. The CDR3 reads CASSQEFGLRKLFF. The CDR3 DNA sequence: TGCGCCAGCAGCCAAGAGTTTGGGTTGAGGAAACTGTTTTTT.

The chain links TRBV2 to TRBJ1-4; no clear D. The germline gives CDR1 SNHLY, CDR2 FYNNEI. The CDR3 contains 12 residues. V gave up 7 bases and J gave up 6 bases, with 9 bases separating them. Here the CDR3 DNA reads TGTGCCAGCAAGGACCGGGATGAAAAACTGTTTTTT. Its translation is CASKDRDEKLFF.

V is TRBV19 and J is TRBJ2-1; possibly TRBD2 for D (6 bases). CDR1 is LNHDA and CDR2 is SQIVND in the germline V gene (reference sequence). The V and J ends lost 3 bases and 5 bases respectively, with 17 bases between them. CDR3 length: 16 amino acids. The CDR3 DNA reads as TGTGCCAGTAGTATTGGGTTCCAGCGGGCAAACAATGAGCAGTTCTTC. Translated: CASSIGFQRANNEQFF. Full variable domain (outside the CDR3, taken from reference TRBV19 and TRBJ2-1): DGGITQSPKYLFRKEGQNVTLSCEQNLNHDAMYWYRQDPGQGLRLIYYSQIVNDFQKGDIAEGYSVSREKKESFPLTVTSAQKNPTAFYLCASSIGFQRANNEQFFGPGTRLTVL.